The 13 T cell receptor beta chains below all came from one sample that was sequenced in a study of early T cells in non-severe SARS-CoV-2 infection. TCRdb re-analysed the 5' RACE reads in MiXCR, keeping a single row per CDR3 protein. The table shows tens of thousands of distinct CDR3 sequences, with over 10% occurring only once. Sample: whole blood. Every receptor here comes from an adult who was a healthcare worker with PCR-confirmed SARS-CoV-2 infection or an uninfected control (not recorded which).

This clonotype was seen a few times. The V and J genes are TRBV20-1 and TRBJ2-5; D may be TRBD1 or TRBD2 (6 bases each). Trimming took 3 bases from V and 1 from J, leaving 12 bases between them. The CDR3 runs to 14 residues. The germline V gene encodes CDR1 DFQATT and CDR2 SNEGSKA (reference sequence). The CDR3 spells CSASTPGAQETQYF. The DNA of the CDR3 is TGCAGTGCTAGCACCCCGGGGGCCCAAGAGACCCAGTACTTC.

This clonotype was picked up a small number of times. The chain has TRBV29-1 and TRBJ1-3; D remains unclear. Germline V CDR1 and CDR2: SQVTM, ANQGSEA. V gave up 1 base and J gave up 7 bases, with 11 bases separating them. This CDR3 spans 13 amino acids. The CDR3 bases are TGCAGCGTTGAAGGGGCGGTCCGGAACACCATATATTTT. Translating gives CSVEGAVRNTIYF.

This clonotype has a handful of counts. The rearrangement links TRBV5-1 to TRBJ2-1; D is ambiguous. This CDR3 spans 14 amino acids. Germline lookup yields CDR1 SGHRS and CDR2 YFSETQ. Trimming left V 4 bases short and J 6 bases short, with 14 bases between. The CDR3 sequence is CASSPSLPANEQFF. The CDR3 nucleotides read TGCGCCAGCAGCCCATCGCTACCCGCCAATGAGCAGTTCTTC.

The CDR3: CASSSDRAGELFF. The CDR3 coding sequence is TGCGCCAGCAGCTCTGACAGGGCCGGGGAGCTGTTTTTT. The gene calls are TRBV5-1 and TRBJ2-2, with TRBD1 identical over 7 bases. Germline CDR1 is SGHRS and CDR2 is YFSETQ. This CDR3 contains 13 residues. J gave up 6 bases and V 3 bases, and 2 bases lay outside the gene matches. The full variable domain, its missing parts supplied by reference TRBV5-1 and TRBJ2-2, is KAGVTQTPRYLIKTRGQQVTLSCSPISGHRSVSWYQQTPGQGLQFLFEYFSETQRNKGNFPGRFSGRQFSNSRSEMNVSTLELGDSALYLCASSSDRAGELFFGEGSRLTVL.

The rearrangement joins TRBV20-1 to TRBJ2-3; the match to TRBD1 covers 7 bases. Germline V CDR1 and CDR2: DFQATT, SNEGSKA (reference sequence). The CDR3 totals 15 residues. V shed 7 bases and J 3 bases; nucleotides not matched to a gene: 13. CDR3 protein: CSGVGSTGRTDTQYF. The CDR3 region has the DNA TGCAGTGGTGTGGGGTCGACAGGGCGGACAGATACGCAGTATTTT.

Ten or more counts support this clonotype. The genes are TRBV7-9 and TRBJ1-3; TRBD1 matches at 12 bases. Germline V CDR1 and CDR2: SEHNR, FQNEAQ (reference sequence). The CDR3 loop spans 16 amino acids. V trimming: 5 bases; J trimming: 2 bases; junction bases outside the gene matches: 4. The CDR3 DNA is TGTGCCAGCAGCGAGCGGGACAGGGGGCCTGGAAACACCATATATTTT. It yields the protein CASSERDRGPGNTIYF.

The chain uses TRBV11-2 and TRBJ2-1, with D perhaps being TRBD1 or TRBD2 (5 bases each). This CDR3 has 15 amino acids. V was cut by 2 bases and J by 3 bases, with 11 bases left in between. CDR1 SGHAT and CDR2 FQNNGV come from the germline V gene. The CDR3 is CASSLTGTYYNEQFF. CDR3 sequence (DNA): TGTGCCAGCAGCTTAACGGGGACCTACTACAATGAGCAGTTCTTC.

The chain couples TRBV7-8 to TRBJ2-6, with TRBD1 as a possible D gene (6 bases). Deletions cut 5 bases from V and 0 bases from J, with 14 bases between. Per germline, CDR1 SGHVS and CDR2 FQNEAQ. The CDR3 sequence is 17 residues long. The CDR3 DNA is TGTGCCAGCAGCCCCTACAGGGTCCTCTCTGGGGCCAACGTCCTGACTTTC. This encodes CASSPYRVLSGANVLTF.

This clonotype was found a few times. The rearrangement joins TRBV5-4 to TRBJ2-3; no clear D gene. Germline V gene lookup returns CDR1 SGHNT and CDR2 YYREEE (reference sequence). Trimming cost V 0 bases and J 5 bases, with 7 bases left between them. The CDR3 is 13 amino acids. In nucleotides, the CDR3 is TGTGCCAGCAGCTTGGCTGGAGAAGATACGCAGTATTTT. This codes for CASSLAGEDTQYF.

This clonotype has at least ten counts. DNA for the CDR3: TGTGCCAGCAGCTTAGAGACTGGGACTAGCGGGGGATACGAGCAGTACTTC. It translates to CASSLETGTSGGYEQYF. The chain joins TRBV11-2 to TRBJ2-7; TRBD2 matches 14 bases. From germline, CDR1 is SGHAT and CDR2 FQNNGV. The ends lost 0 bases at V and 4 bases at J; junction bases unmatched: 5. The CDR3 has 17 residues.

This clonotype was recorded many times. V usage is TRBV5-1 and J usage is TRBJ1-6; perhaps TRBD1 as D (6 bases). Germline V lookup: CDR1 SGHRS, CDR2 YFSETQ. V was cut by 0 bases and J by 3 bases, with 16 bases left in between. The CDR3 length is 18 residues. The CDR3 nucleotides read TGCGCCAGCAGCTTGGTGCGGGTGGACAGTGACTATAATTCACCCCTCCACTTT. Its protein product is CASSLVRVDSDYNSPLHF.

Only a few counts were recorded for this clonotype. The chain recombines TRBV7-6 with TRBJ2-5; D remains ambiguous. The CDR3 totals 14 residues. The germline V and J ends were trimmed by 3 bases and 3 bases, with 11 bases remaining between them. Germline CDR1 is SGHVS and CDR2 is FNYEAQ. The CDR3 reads CASSLEYQKETQYF. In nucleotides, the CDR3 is TGTGCCAGCAGCTTGGAGTATCAGAAAGAGACCCAGTACTTC. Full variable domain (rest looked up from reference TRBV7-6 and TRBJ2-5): GAGVSQSPRYKVTKRGQDVALRCDPISGHVSLYWYRQALGQGPEFLTYFNYEAQQDKSGLPNDRFSAERPEGSISTLTIQRTEQRDSAMYRCASSLEYQKETQYFGPGTRLLVL.

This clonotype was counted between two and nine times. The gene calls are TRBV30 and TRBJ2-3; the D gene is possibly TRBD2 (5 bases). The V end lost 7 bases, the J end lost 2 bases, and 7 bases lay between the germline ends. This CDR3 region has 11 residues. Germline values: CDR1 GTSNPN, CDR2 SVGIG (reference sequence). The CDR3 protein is CASLATDTQYF. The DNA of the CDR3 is TGTGCCTCGCTAGCCACAGATACGCAGTATTTT.